A single sample is the source of the 30 T cell receptor beta chains below, sequenced in a study of blood T cell repertoires in COVID-19. The data were produced by immunoSEQ multiplex PCR, yet TCRdb's version contains in-frame clones alone and is incomplete. This sample yields hundreds of thousands of clones, of which about 91% are seen a single time; approximately 1.3% belongs to the top ten. The source material was peripheral blood. The receptors were gathered from a man aged 80 or over with acute or convalescent COVID-19.

This clone was observed once. J is TRBJ2-4 and V is TRBV27, with D possibly TRBD1 on 6 matching bases. The CDR3 covers 15 residues. Between the trimmed V and J ends, which lost 8 bases and 0 bases, there was a span of 14 bases. From germline, CDR1 is MNHEY and CDR2 SMNVEV (reference sequence). CDR3 residues: CASSDGTLAKNIQYF. For the CDR3, the DNA is TGTGCCAGCTCCGACGGGACACTAGCCAAAAACATTCAGTACTTC.

CDR3 sequence reads: CATSRERGHLRETQYF. CDR3 coding DNA: TGTGCCACCAGCAGAGAGAGAGGACACCTGAGGGAGACCCAGTACTTC. The chain employs TRBV15 and TRBJ2-5, with D possibly TRBD1 on 5 matching bases. The CDR3 has 16 residues. V shed 0 bases and J shed 5 bases, with 16 bases lying between them. Germline CDR1 reads LNHNV; CDR2 reads YYDKDF (reference sequence).

This chain links TRBV7-2 with TRBJ1-1, with D unclear. Germline-derived CDR1 and CDR2 are SGHTA and FQGNSA. The V end lost 1 base, the J end lost 0 bases, and 6 bases lay between the germline ends. The CDR3 is 14 amino acids. In DNA form, the CDR3 reads TGTGCCAGCAGCTTAGGCACAGTGAACACTGAAGCTTTCTTT. It encodes CASSLGTVNTEAFF.

J is TRBJ1-2 and V is TRBV5-1, with 7 bases identical to TRBD1. The germline V gene has CDR1 SGHRS and CDR2 YFSETQ. V was pared by 4 bases and J by 1 base, with 1 base of the junction left unmatched. This CDR3 is 13 amino acids long. CDR3 in amino acids: CASSRDSNYGYTF. DNA for the CDR3: TGCGCCAGCAGCCGGGACAGTAACTATGGCTACACCTTC.

CDR3 residues: CASSHLGTGSSYNSPLHF. CDR3 DNA sequence: TGTGCCAGCAGCCACCTCGGGACAGGGAGCTCCTATAATTCACCCCTCCACTTT. This chain uses TRBV7-6 with TRBJ1-6; 9 nucleotides agree with TRBD1. The CDR3 spans 18 residues. Germline loops: CDR1 SGHVS, CDR2 FNYEAQ. V lost 5 bases to trimming and J lost 0 bases; unmatched junction nucleotides: 8.

The chain recombines TRBV7-2 with TRBJ2-7, with TRBD1 matching 9 bases. The J segment lost 2 bases and the V segment lost 2 bases, leaving 7 bases of the junction unmatched. Germline V lookup: CDR1 SGHTA, CDR2 FQGNSA. The CDR3 has 16 amino acids. CDR3: CASSLQGQGATYEQYF. CDR3 DNA: TGTGCCAGCAGCTTACAGGGACAGGGCGCCACCTACGAGCAGTACTTC.

This clone was detected only a few times. The rearrangement uses TRBV7-9 and TRBJ2-7; TRBD1 agrees at 9 bases. This CDR3 comprises 15 residues. Germline V CDR1 and CDR2: SEHNR, FQNEAQ (reference sequence). Losses at the gene ends were 4 bases for V and 4 bases for J; bases not matched to a gene: 8. CDR3 in amino acids: CASSSSGTGKYEQYF. DNA of the CDR3: TGTGCCAGCAGCTCATCCGGGACAGGGAAATACGAGCAGTACTTC.

V and J are TRBV6-5 and TRBJ2-7; no clear D gene. The germline CDR1 and CDR2 sequences are MNHEY and SVGAGI. V lost 0 bases and J lost 0, with 9 bases in between. This CDR3 region has 15 residues. The CDR3 protein is CASSYSSFSSYEQYF. DNA for the CDR3: TGTGCCAGCAGTTACTCTTCCTTCAGCTCCTACGAGCAGTACTTC.

J is TRBJ2-5 and V is TRBV6-2 or TRBV6-3; weak D call: TRBD2 (5 bases). CDR1 MNHEY and CDR2 SVGEGT come from the germline V gene. The length of the CDR3 is 17 residues. Trimming shortened V by 0 bases and J by 5 bases, and 19 bases separated the two germline ends. CDR3 bases: TGTGCCAGCAGTTACTCGCGTCGGGGTTCCCCCCTGGAGACCCAGTACTTC. It is translated as CASSYSRRGSPLETQYF.

The rearrangement links TRBV7-3 to TRBJ2-2; D unclear. The CDR3 has 14 residues. Germline CDR1 reads SGHTA; CDR2 reads FQGTGA. Trimming removed 2 bases from V and 2 bases from J, with 6 bases in between. This CDR3 reads CASSLGRNTGELFF. The CDR3 bases are TGTGCCAGCAGCTTAGGCAGAAACACCGGGGAGCTGTTTTTT.

The chain employs TRBV7-2 and TRBJ2-1, with 10 bases aligning to TRBD1. In germline, CDR1 is SGHTA, CDR2 FQGNSA. V was pared by 2 bases and J by 7 bases, with 5 bases of the junction left unmatched. The CDR3 extends over 15 amino acids. Here the CDR3 reads CASSLPDRGLNEQFF. The CDR3 DNA reads TGTGCCAGCAGCTTACCCGACAGGGGGCTAAATGAGCAGTTCTTC. The full variable domain, completed using reference TRBV7-2 and TRBJ2-1, is GAGVSQSPSNKVTEKGKDVELRCDPISGHTALYWYRQSLGQGLEFLIYFQGNSAPDKSGLPSDRFSAERTGGSVSTLTIQRTQQEDSAVYLCASSLPDRGLNEQFFGPGTRLTVL.

V is TRBV11-1 and J is TRBJ2-7; 7 bases are shared with TRBD1. The CDR3 has 13 residues. The V gene end was trimmed by 0 bases and the J gene end by 6 bases; junction bases not matched to a gene: 2. CDR1 and CDR2 from the germline V gene are SGHAT and FQDESV (reference sequence). In DNA, the CDR3 is TGTGCCAGCAGCTTAGCGACAGGGACCGAGCAGTACTTC. Protein sequence: CASSLATGTEQYF.

The CDR3 DNA reads as TGTGCCAGCAGTCAAACAAGGAACACTGAAGCTTTCTTT. This translates into CASSQTRNTEAFF. J is TRBJ1-1 and V is TRBV6-2 or TRBV6-3; no reliable D call. CDR3 length: 13 residues. CDR1 MNHEY and CDR2 SVGEGT come from the germline V gene. With 5 bases removed from V and 1 base from J, the gap between germline ends came to 8 bases.

DNA for the CDR3: TGTGCCAGCAGCCTACAACCCCAGACAGGGGTCGGCTACACCTTC. Translated, it gives CASSLQPQTGVGYTF. The rearrangement links TRBV2 to TRBJ1-2; 8 bases align to TRBD1. The CDR3 runs 15 residues. The ends lost 6 bases at V and 8 bases at J; junction bases unmatched: 14. The germline V gene encodes CDR1 SNHLY and CDR2 FYNNEI.

This clone occurred a few times. The chain is built from TRBV29-1 and TRBJ1-2; tentatively, D is TRBD1 (5 bases). The CDR3 has 12 residues. Germline V gene sequence: CDR1 SQVTM, CDR2 ANQGSEA. V was shortened by 4 bases and J by 5 bases, with 11 bases between the two germline ends. The CDR3 sequence: CSVGTTRYGYTF. Here the CDR3 DNA reads TGCAGCGTTGGGACAACGCGATATGGCTACACCTTC.

The rearrangement links TRBV5-8 to TRBJ2-3; 11 nucleotides align to TRBD2. Germline values: CDR1 SGHTS, CDR2 YDEGEE. There are 16 residues in the CDR3. The J segment lost 3 bases and the V segment lost 4 bases, leaving 7 bases of the junction unmatched. DNA of the CDR3: TGTGCCAGCAGCCAAAGACTAGCGGGGCCGACAGATACGCAGTATTTT. It specifies CASSQRLAGPTDTQYF.

This sequence joins TRBV7-3 and TRBJ2-5, with 9 bases lining up with TRBD1. This CDR3 spans 15 amino acids. CDR1 and CDR2 (germline): SGHTA, FQGTGA. Trimming removed 1 base from V and 5 bases from J; junction bases left unmatched: 5. CDR3 sequence: CASSLNRGRLETQYF. As DNA, the CDR3 is TGTGCCAGCAGCTTAAACAGGGGGCGTTTGGAGACCCAGTACTTC.

The V call is TRBV7-3, the J call TRBJ2-6, with D hard to call. Trimming pared 2 bases from V and 1 base from J, leaving 6 bases between. Germline CDR1 is SGHTA and CDR2 is FQGTGA. The CDR3 consists of 15 residues. For the CDR3, the DNA is TGTGCCAGCAGCTTAGTCGTTTCTGGGGCCAACGTCCTGACTTTC. Encoded protein: CASSLVVSGANVLTF.

The CDR3 sequence is CATTNRSPSTDTQYF. The CDR3 DNA reads TGTGCCACCACTAACAGGTCACCAAGCACAGATACGCAGTATTTT. V gene TRBV24-1 combines with J gene TRBJ2-3, with D perhaps TRBD1 (5 bases). The CDR3 is made up of 15 amino acids. V was shortened by 8 bases and J by 0 bases, with 14 bases between the two germline ends. The germline CDR1 and CDR2 sequences are KGHDR and SFDVKD.

The V gene is TRBV19, the J gene TRBJ2-3, with 8 bases lining up with TRBD1. Germline V CDR1 and CDR2: LNHDA, SQIVND (reference sequence). V was clipped by 2 bases and J by 0 bases; unmatched bases: 1. This CDR3 is 15 amino acids long. The CDR3 DNA sequence: TGTGCCAGTAGTATACAGGGGGCAAGCACAGATACGCAGTATTTT. As protein: CASSIQGASTDTQYF.

This clone was found a few times. The chain is built from TRBV29-1 and TRBJ2-7; 8 nucleotides agree with TRBD2. Germline V gene data show CDR1 as SQVTM and CDR2 as ANQGSEA. The V and J ends lost 0 bases and 3 bases, in that order; junction bases with no gene match: 7. This CDR3 is 15 amino acids long. The CDR3 nucleotides are TGCAGCGTTGAAGAAGGAGCGGGAGAGGGCTACGAGCAGTACTTC. As protein: CSVEEGAGEGYEQYF.

V usage is TRBV5-1 and J usage is TRBJ2-3, with TRBD2 identical over 10 bases. V shed 5 bases and J 2 bases; nucleotides not matched to a gene: 8. CDR3 length: 16 residues. Germline V lookup: CDR1 SGHRS, CDR2 YFSETQ. The CDR3, as DNA: TGCGCCAGCAGAGGGCTAGCGGGGGATGACACAGATACGCAGTATTTT. It translates to CASRGLAGDDTDTQYF. Looking up the rest from reference TRBV5-1 and TRBJ2-3 gives the full variable domain: KAGVTQTPRYLIKTRGQQVTLSCSPISGHRSVSWYQQTPGQGLQFLFEYFSETQRNKGNFPGRFSGRQFSNSRSEMNVSTLELGDSALYLCASRGLAGDDTDTQYFGPGTRLTVL.

The V gene is TRBV5-1, the J gene TRBJ2-5, with 10 bases that match TRBD1. Germline lookup yields CDR1 SGHRS and CDR2 YFSETQ. The CDR3 length is 15 residues. Trimming cost V 2 bases and J 5 bases; bases outside gene matches: 6. In DNA form, the CDR3 reads TGCGCCAGCAGCTTTTTTGGGACAGGGGACGAGACCCAGTACTTC. Its protein product is CASSFFGTGDETQYF.

The chain combines TRBV2 with TRBJ1-4, with 7 positions matching TRBD1. The CDR3 consists of 15 residues. V lost 5 bases, J lost 3 bases, and 6 bases stayed unmatched. CDR1 and CDR2 (germline): SNHLY, FYNNEI. The CDR3 DNA is TGTGCCAGCAGTCTTACAGGGGTTCCTAATGAAAAACTGTTTTTT. Encoded protein: CASSLTGVPNEKLFF.

The table lists this clone with a count of one. The chain links TRBV9 to TRBJ1-6, with 8 bases matching TRBD1. CDR1 and CDR2 (germline): SGDLS, YYNGEE. J gave up 6 bases and V 1 base, and 3 bases lay outside the gene matches. The CDR3 is made up of 15 amino acids. For the CDR3, the DNA is TGTGCCAGCAGCGTAAGGACAGGGACTAATTCACCCCTCCACTTT. Translating gives CASSVRTGTNSPLHF.

The chain is built from TRBV6-5 and TRBJ2-7; 9 bases map to TRBD1. CDR1 is MNHEY, CDR2 SVGAGI, per germline. This CDR3 is 14 amino acids long. The V gene end was trimmed by 6 bases and the J gene end by 2 bases; junction bases not matched to a gene: 5. The CDR3 DNA is TGTGCCAGCAGACAGGGGGCCACGGCCTACGAGCAGTACTTC. Amino acids: CASRQGATAYEQYF.

V gene TRBV3-1 (or the pseudogene TRBV3-2) combines with J gene TRBJ2-4; TRBD2 aligns across 8 bases. Germline V lookup: CDR1 LGHDT, CDR2 YNNKEL (reference sequence). CDR3 length equals 16 residues. Trimming cost V 0 bases and J 3 bases; bases outside gene matches: 4. CDR3 sequence reads: CASSQDRAGVKNIQYF. The DNA of the CDR3 is TGTGCCAGCAGCCAAGATCGAGCGGGGGTCAAAAACATTCAGTACTTC.

V is TRBV5-5 and J is TRBJ2-7; 7 bases agree with TRBD1. The CDR3 length is 15 residues. The trim removed 4 bases at V and 1 base at J, leaving 8 bases unmatched. Germline V CDR1 and CDR2: SGHKS, YYEKEE (reference sequence). The CDR3 reads CASSGTVSGSYEQYF. CDR3 coding DNA: TGTGCCAGCAGCGGGACAGTCTCGGGATCCTACGAGCAGTACTTC.

The rearrangement joins TRBV7-8 to TRBJ2-3; tentatively, D is TRBD2 (5 bases). Looked up from germline, CDR1 is SGHVS and CDR2 is FQNEAQ. The CDR3 consists of 15 residues. V lost 3 bases to trimming and J lost 0 bases, with 10 bases between them. The CDR3 is CASSLGAPSTDTQYF. In DNA form, the CDR3 reads TGTGCCAGCAGCTTGGGAGCGCCTAGCACAGATACGCAGTATTTT.

This chain uses TRBV19 with TRBJ2-5, with 7 bases lining up with TRBD1. With 5 bases clipped from V and 5 bases from J, the junction kept 11 bases outside the gene matches. Germline values: CDR1 LNHDA, CDR2 SQIVND (reference sequence). There are 15 residues in the CDR3. In DNA form, the CDR3 reads TGTGCCAGTAGTTCCACCGGGACAGCCGTGGAGACCCAGTACTTC. As protein: CASSSTGTAVETQYF.